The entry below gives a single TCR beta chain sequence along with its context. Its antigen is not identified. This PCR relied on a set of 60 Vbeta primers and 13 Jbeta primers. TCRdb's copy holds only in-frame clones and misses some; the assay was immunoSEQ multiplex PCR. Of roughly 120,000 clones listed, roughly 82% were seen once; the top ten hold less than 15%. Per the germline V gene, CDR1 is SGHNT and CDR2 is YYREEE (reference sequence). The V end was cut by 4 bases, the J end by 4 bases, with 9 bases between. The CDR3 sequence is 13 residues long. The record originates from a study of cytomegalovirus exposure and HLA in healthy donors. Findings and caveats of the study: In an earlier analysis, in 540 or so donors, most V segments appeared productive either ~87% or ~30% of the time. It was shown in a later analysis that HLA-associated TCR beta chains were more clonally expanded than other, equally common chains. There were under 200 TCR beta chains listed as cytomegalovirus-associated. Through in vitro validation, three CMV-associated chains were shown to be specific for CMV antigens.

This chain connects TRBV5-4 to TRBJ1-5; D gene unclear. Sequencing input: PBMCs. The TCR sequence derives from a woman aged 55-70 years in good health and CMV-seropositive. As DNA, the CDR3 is TGTGCCAGCAGCCTTGACATAAATCAGCCCCAGCATTTT. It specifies CASSLDINQPQHF.